This T cell receptor beta chain was captured in a study of blood T cell repertoires in COVID-19. As for the study in general: The United States, Italy and Spain provided the acute and convalescent COVID-19 samples. PBMCs, B-cell-depleted T cells, or T cells provided the cDNA or gDNA that made up the material.

V shed 6 bases and J shed 4 bases, with 15 bases lying between them. The germline CDR1 and CDR2 sequences are WSHSY and SAAADI. The CDR3 contains 15 residues. As processed by the authors: Counts of nucleated cells, estimated from reference gene primer amplification, were obtained. Clones were read by immunoSEQ multiplex PCR, and TCRdb kept only the in-frame ones, dropping some. D and trimming come from the DNA, and the V and J calls and clone size come from that table. The sample carries under 75,000 clones, over 70% recorded once. The origin of this receptor is a human donor in a cohort sampled during active COVID-19. The sequencing input was peripheral blood. The chain employs TRBV10-2 and TRBJ2-2; a weak D match, TRBD1 (6 bases). CDR3 amino acids: CASSDPGTPTGELFF. In DNA form, the CDR3 reads TGCGCCAGCAGCGACCCCGGGACACCCACCGGGGAGCTGTTTTTT.